These 2 T cell receptor beta chains came from one sample sequenced in a study of cytomegalovirus exposure and HLA in healthy donors. The PCR had 60 Vbeta and 13 Jbeta primers. Libraries were prepared by immunoSEQ multiplex PCR; TCRdb keeps only in-frame clonotypes and omits some of them. Of fewer than 150,000 clones detected, around 77% appear once; the ten largest clones hold around 1.2%. Source material: PBMCs. The receptors derive from a middle-aged man in good health and CMV-seronegative.

The CDR3 loop reads CASSLSPSGSYEQYF. The CDR3, as DNA: TGTGCCAGCAGTTTATCGCCTAGCGGGAGCTACGAGCAGTACTTC. This chain connects TRBV27 to TRBJ2-7; 10 bases fit TRBD2. The CDR3 contains 15 residues. V dropped 0 bases and J dropped 3; count of bases not matched to a gene: 2. Germline assignment: CDR1 MNHEY and CDR2 SMNVEV (reference sequence).

The chain combines TRBV28 with TRBJ2-7; 13 positions agree with TRBD2. The CDR3 is 19 amino acids. CDR1 and CDR2 from the germline V gene are MDHEN and SYDVKM. After removal of 5 bases from V and 7 bases from J, the junction contained 20 bases not matched to a gene. The CDR3 nucleotides read TGTGCCAGCAGTCGCCAGGGGGCGCTTAGACTAGCGGGAGGCCGGGAGCAGTACTTC. The encoded protein is CASSRQGALRLAGGREQYF. The complete variable domain, with remaining parts taken from reference TRBV28 and TRBJ2-7, reads DVKVTQSSRYLVKRTGEKVFLECVQDMDHENMFWYRQDPGLGLRLIYFSYDVKMKEKGDIPEGYSVSREKKERFSLILESASTNQTSMYLCASSRQGALRLAGGREQYFGPGTRLTVT.